Presented here are 21 T cell receptor beta chains from one specimen sequenced in a study of T cell clonality in common variable immunodeficiency. Regarding the study as a whole: In common variable immunodeficiency, TCR beta chains reportedly carried fewer deletions and N-nucleotide insertions.

These TCRs' antigens remain unknown. Data came from immunoSEQ multiplex PCR; TCRdb stores just in-frame clones and leaves some out. The profile covers 15,000 to 20,000 clones, none occurring a single time. What was sequenced was peripheral blood mononuclear cells. The receptors come from a human donor with common variable immunodeficiency.

This clone was seen a few times. The CDR3 is cut off 3 residues early in the read; its end comes from the germline J gene. The chain uses TRBV5-1 and TRBJ2-5; 8 nucleotides line up with TRBD2. Per germline, CDR1 SGHRS and CDR2 YFSETQ. V trimming: 4 bases; J trimming: 1 base; junction bases outside the gene matches: 9. There are 16 residues in the CDR3. The CDR3 DNA, read in part, is TGCGCCAGCAGCACCGGGGGGGTGGCGGCCCAAGAGACC. This translates into CASSTGGVAAQET. The full-length CDR3 reads as CASSTGGVAAQETQYF.

The sample holds many counts of this clone. The CDR3 region is CASSLWDRGGYEQYF. CDR3 DNA, as far as it was read: TGTGCCAGCAGCTTATGGGACAGGGGTGGATACGAG. The chain has TRBV7-3 and TRBJ2-7, with TRBD1 identical over 10 bases. The CDR3 is cut off 3 residues early in the read; its end comes from the germline J gene. The germline gives CDR1 SGHTA, CDR2 FQGTGA. V was pared by 2 bases and J by 4 bases, with 5 bases of the junction left unmatched. The CDR3 covers 15 residues.

This clone was observed many times. Sequencing ends 3 residues short of the CDR3 end; the germline J gene provides the rest. The chain uses TRBV18 and TRBJ1-4; a weak D match, TRBD1 (5 bases). V was shortened by 6 bases and J by 8 bases, with 13 bases between the two germline ends. CDR1 and CDR2 from the germline V gene are KGHSH and LQKENI. The CDR3 is 13 residues long. The CDR3 here is CASSRVIGEKLFF. Partial CDR3 DNA: TGTGCCAGCTCCAGGGTAATAGGGGAAAAA.

A note on this clone: Read sequence stops 3 residues before the CDR3 end, and the germline J gene provides the missing end. This same CDR3 is encoded by further DNA sequences in the sample. J is TRBJ2-7 and V is TRBV7-6, with 7 bases that match TRBD2. The CDR3 is made up of 16 amino acids. The J segment lost 5 bases and the V segment lost 5 bases, leaving 15 bases of the junction unmatched. Per the germline V gene, CDR1 is SGHVS and CDR2 is FNYEAQ. Incomplete CDR3 DNA: TGTGCCAGCAGCCACCACGGGACGAGCGGGATCAACGAG. Its translation: CASSHHGTSGINE. The full CDR3 protein is CASSHHGTSGINEQYF.

In this sample, this clone turned up a few times. The CDR3 end falls 3 residues outside the read, so it is completed with the germline J gene. The chain recombines TRBV30 with TRBJ1-6; 8 bases map to TRBD1. This CDR3 spans 14 amino acids. V dropped 3 bases and J dropped 8; count of bases not matched to a gene: 6. The V gene's germline CDR1 is GTSNPN and CDR2 SVGIG (reference sequence). CDR3 amino acids: CAWSGGQGYSPLHF. Incomplete CDR3 DNA: TGTGCCTGGAGCGGCGGACAGGGCTATTCACCC.

This clone was observed a handful of times. Partial CDR3 DNA: TGTGCCAGTAGGAGAGCGGGGTCTAGCACAGATACG. This codes for CASRRAGSSTDT. The complete CDR3 reads CASRRAGSSTDTQYF. V and J are TRBV19 and TRBJ2-3, with 7 bases fitting TRBD2. Read sequence stops 3 residues before the CDR3 end, and the germline J gene provides the missing end. Germline V gives CDR1 LNHDA, CDR2 SQIVND (reference sequence). The CDR3 is made up of 15 amino acids. V dropped 6 bases and J dropped 0; count of bases not matched to a gene: 6.

About this clone: The sequence runs out 3 residues before the end of the CDR3; the remainder is reconstructed from the germline J gene. The chain employs TRBV30 and TRBJ2-3, with TRBD1 matching 9 bases. Germline loops: CDR1 GTSNPN, CDR2 SVGIG (reference sequence). J lost 3 bases, V lost 2 bases, and 3 bases had no gene match. CDR3 length: 14 residues. The CDR3 protein is CAWSTGTGTDTQYF. The DNA read from the CDR3 is TGTGCCTGGAGTACCGGGACAGGGACAGATACG. The whole variable domain, filled in from reference TRBV30 and TRBJ2-3, reads SQTIHQWPATLVQPVGSPLSLECTVEGTSNPNLYWYRQAAGRGLQLLFYSVGIGQISSEVPQNLSASRPQDRQFILSSKKLLLSDSGFYLCAWSTGTGTDTQYFGPGTRLTVL.

Details on this clone: An end of the junction does not agree with germline; a read error may underlie this. The CDR3 extends 3 residues past the end of the read, so its final part is completed from the germline J gene. The rearrangement links TRBV7-7 to TRBJ2-3, with 10 bases identical to TRBD1. The CDR3 has 15 amino acids. Per the germline V gene, CDR1 is SSHAT and CDR2 is FNYEAQ (reference sequence). CDR3: CASSSTGGRADTQYF. The DNA read from the CDR3 is TGTGCTAGCAGCTCGACAGGGGGCCGGGCAGATACG.

Note on this clone: The missing CDR3 end, 3 residues past where the read stops, is filled in from the germline J gene. This sequence joins TRBV7-3 and TRBJ2-3, with TRBD2 matching over 14 bases. The CDR3 length is 16 residues. Germline V gene lookup returns CDR1 SGHTA and CDR2 FQGTGA. After removal of 6 bases from V and 2 bases from J, the junction contained 4 bases not matched to a gene. The covered CDR3 bases are TGTGCCAGCAGTTCGGGACTAGCGGGGGACACAGATACG. It codes for CASSSGLAGDTDT. The entire CDR3 is CASSSGLAGDTDTQYF.

Concerning this clone: The read comes to an end 3 residues before the CDR3 does, leaving the germline J gene to fill in the end. The V gene is TRBV29-1, the J gene TRBJ2-7, with TRBD1 identical over 7 bases. Germline CDR1 reads SQVTM; CDR2 reads ANQGSEA. This CDR3 comprises 17 residues. The V and J ends lost 5 bases and 2 bases, in that order; junction bases with no gene match: 18. The DNA read from the CDR3 is TGCAGCGTTTTTGGATTACCCCAGACAGGGAGCGCCTACGAG. It yields the protein CSVFGLPQTGSAYE. The CDR3 in its entirety is CSVFGLPQTGSAYEQYF.

As for this clone: The CDR3 end lies 3 residues beyond the end of the read and is filled in from the germline J gene. The chain employs TRBV6-2 or TRBV6-3 and TRBJ2-1; 10 nucleotides agree with TRBD2. This CDR3 has 15 amino acids. Germline trimming cut 5 bases from V and 5 bases from J; bases unmatched to any gene: 6. Looked up from germline, CDR1 is MNHEY and CDR2 is SVGEGT. The sequenced part of the CDR3 DNA is TGTGCCAGCAGTCCCCTAGCGGGAGTTCACAATGAG. It codes for CASSPLAGVHNE. Given in full, the CDR3 is CASSPLAGVHNEQFF.

This clone was recorded at least ten times. From the germline J gene comes the end of the CDR3, since the read stops 3 residues before it. The V and J genes are TRBV5-1 and TRBJ2-7, with 10 bases identical to TRBD1. This CDR3 has 13 residues. Germline V gene lookup returns CDR1 SGHRS and CDR2 YFSETQ. The V and J ends lost 4 bases and 2 bases, in that order; junction bases with no gene match: 0. The CDR3 loop reads CASSGTGAYEQYF. The sequenced part of the CDR3 DNA is TGCGCCAGCAGCGGGACAGGGGCCTACGAG.

The table lists this clone with a few counts. Read sequence stops 3 residues before the CDR3 end, and the germline J gene provides the missing end. The chain employs TRBV18 and TRBJ2-3; 7 bases line up with TRBD1. The CDR3 loop spans 15 amino acids. Per germline, CDR1 KGHSH and CDR2 LQKENI. V shed 0 bases and J 5 bases; nucleotides not matched to a gene: 5. Incomplete CDR3 DNA: TGTGCCAGCTCACCACCAAACAGGGGCGGAGATACG. Encoded protein: CASSPPNRGGDT. The CDR3 as a whole reads CASSPPNRGGDTQYF.

Note on this clone: The read comes to an end 3 residues before the CDR3 does, leaving the germline J gene to fill in the end. The chain employs TRBV18 and TRBJ1-5; D unclear. The CDR3 spans 12 residues. CDR1 is KGHSH, CDR2 LQKENI, per germline. V dropped 5 bases and J dropped 7 bases, with 9 bases sitting between them. The CDR3 loop reads CASSDPGQPQHF. The CDR3 bases that were read are TGTGCCAGCTCAGACCCGGGGCAGCCC. The whole variable domain, remainder taken from reference TRBV18 and TRBJ1-5, is NAGVMQNPRHLVRRRGQEARLRCSPMKGHSHVYWYRQLPEEGLKFMVYLQKENIIDESGMPKERFSAEFPKEGPSILRIQQVVRGDSAAYFCASSDPGQPQHFGDGTRLSIL.

There are a few counts of this clone. The read ends 3 residues early relative to the CDR3; the germline J gene fills the gap. This chain connects TRBV5-1 to TRBJ2-5; D remains unclear. The CDR3 consists of 15 residues. Germline loops: CDR1 SGHRS, CDR2 YFSETQ. V lost 1 base to trimming and J lost 2 bases, with 12 bases between them. CDR3 bases read: TGCGCCAGCAGCTTGACAGTCTCGAGTCAAGAGACC. It specifies CASSLTVSSQET. The complete CDR3 reads CASSLTVSSQETQYF. Full variable domain (missing parts from reference TRBV5-1 and TRBJ2-5): KAGVTQTPRYLIKTRGQQVTLSCSPISGHRSVSWYQQTPGQGLQFLFEYFSETQRNKGNFPGRFSGRQFSNSRSEMNVSTLELGDSALYLCASSLTVSSQETQYFGPGTRLLVL.

To note about this clone: The read halts 3 residues ahead of the CDR3 end, with the missing end drawn from the germline J gene. The rearrangement joins TRBV7-2 to TRBJ1-5, with TRBD1 identical over 10 bases. The germline gives CDR1 SGHTA, CDR2 FQGNSA. The CDR3 has 18 residues. The sequenced part of the CDR3 DNA is TGTGCAAGTCGCTTAGCGCTAAGACAGGGGGCCGGCAATCAGCCC. It translates to CASRLALRQGAGNQP. The full CDR3 is CASRLALRQGAGNQPQHF. Full variable domain (missing parts from reference TRBV7-2 and TRBJ1-5): GAGVSQSPSNKVTEKGKDVELRCDPISGHTALYWYRQSLGQGLEFLIYFQGNSAPDKSGLPSDRFSAERTGGSVSTLTIQRTQQEDSAVYLCASRLALRQGAGNQPQHFGDGTRLSIL.

This clone was counted many times. Sequencing ends 3 residues short of the CDR3 end; the germline J gene provides the rest. The V and J genes are TRBV20-1 and TRBJ2-1, with 12 bases that match TRBD2. CDR3 size: 15 residues. With V trimmed by 6 bases and J by 4 bases, 7 bases remained unmatched. Germline-derived CDR1 and CDR2 are DFQATT and SNEGSKA (reference sequence). CDR3 DNA, as far as it was read: TGCAGTGCCTCGCTAGCGGGGGGGATATACAATGAG. This codes for CSASLAGGIYNE. The entire CDR3 sequence reads CSASLAGGIYNEQFF.

Turning to this clone: The read is 3 residues too short to cover the CDR3 end, so that end is filled in from the germline J gene. This sequence joins TRBV6-2 or TRBV6-3 and TRBJ1-4; 8 bases fit TRBD1. This CDR3 has 13 residues. V lost 6 bases to trimming and J lost 8 bases; unmatched junction nucleotides: 5. The germline gives CDR1 MNHEY, CDR2 SVGEGT. The CDR3 protein is CASRHRTGEKLFF. The sequenced CDR3 bases are TGTGCCAGCAGACACAGGACAGGGGAAAAA.

This clone was detected only a few times. At one end, the junction sequence differs from germline, possibly due to a read error. The DNA ends 3 residues before the CDR3 does, and the rest of the CDR3 is filled in from the germline J gene. J is TRBJ2-1 and V is TRBV29-1; TRBD2 matches 8 bases. This CDR3 region has 15 residues. Germline V CDR1 and CDR2: SQVTM, ANQGSEA. CDR3 region: CSAEGGTRSYNEQFF. Partial CDR3 DNA: TGCAGCGCTGAAGGGGGGACTAGGTCCTACAATGAG.

This clone was picked up many times. The read ends 3 residues early relative to the CDR3; the germline J gene fills the gap. The chain couples TRBV4-2 to TRBJ2-1, with a weak D call TRBD1 (5 bases). V was pared by 4 bases and J by 6 bases, with 16 bases between. CDR1 is LGHNA, CDR2 YNFKEQ, per germline. The CDR3 consists of 15 residues. This CDR3 is CASSPQGASLNEQFF. The sequenced part of the CDR3 DNA is TGTGCCAGCAGCCCCCAAGGGGCCTCCCTCAATGAG.

Worth noting for this clone: The read terminates 3 residues before the CDR3 end, so the remaining end is supplied by the germline J gene. Additional DNA sequences in this sample encode the identical CDR3. The chain recombines TRBV18 with TRBJ2-3; D remains ambiguous. The germline V gene encodes CDR1 KGHSH and CDR2 LQKENI. This CDR3 contains 12 residues. The ends were cut back, 2 bases at V and 3 bases at J, with 3 bases in the middle. The CDR3 spells CASSPRTDTQYF. The CDR3 bases that were read are TGTGCCAGCTCACCAAGGACAGATACG.